This TCR beta chain was sequenced in a study of blood T cell repertoires in COVID-19. Across the whole study: Samples representing acute and convalescent COVID-19 were sourced from the United States, Italy and Spain. The cDNA or gDNA used as material had been derived from T cells, B-cell-depleted T cells, or PBMCs.

Per the study methods: For nucleated cells, counts were estimated from reference gene primer amplification. The assay was immunoSEQ multiplex PCR, and TCRdb's table has in-frame clones only and misses some. Clone size and the V and J calls come from that table; the DNA yielded D and trimming. The table has about 73,000 clones, over 80% seen once. The receptor's source is a man of 80 years or more with active or convalescent COVID-19. Sequenced material: peripheral blood.

CDR3: CASRGSSGRGGELFF. The CDR3, as DNA: TGTGCCAGCAGAGGGAGCTCCGGGCGGGGCGGGGAGCTGTTTTTT. The gene calls are TRBV2 and TRBJ2-2, with D possibly TRBD2 on 6 matching bases. Trimming stripped 6 bases from V and 7 bases from J, with 18 bases between. CDR1 SNHLY and CDR2 FYNNEI come from the germline V gene. CDR3 length: 15 residues.